A selection of T cell receptor beta chains follows, all from one sample in a study of tumor and adjacent non-tumor tissue in lung cancer. TCRdb analysed the multiplex PCR reads with MiXCR anew, one entry per CDR3 protein. The sample contains roughly 200,000 distinct CDR3 sequences, about 76% of which appear only once. Material for sequencing was lung tumor tissue. The receptors shown here come from a man aged 55 to 70 with non-small cell lung cancer. Each CDR3 is given with its conserved first and last residue. Fields, in order: J gene, D gene, V gene, clone size, CDR3 DNA, CDR3 protein. The D gene is left open where the match is weak. A clone size is listed for some rows: how often the clone was seen (once, few, many), or a class if it is expanded.

TRBJ2-3	-	TRBV2	many	TGTGCCAGCAAGGAATCTGGTACGCAGTATTTT	CASKESGTQYF
TRBJ1-4	TRBD1	TRBV20-1	-	TGCAGTGCTACAGGGGGCGCAACTAATGAAAAACTGTTATTT	CSATGGATNEKLLF
TRBJ2-7	-	TRBV4-3	-	TGCGCCGGCAGCCAGCAGGGAACCTACGAGCAGCACTTC	CAGSQQGTYEQHF
TRBJ2-1	-	TRBV29-1	-	TGCAGCGTTACAGACAGGCTGGACGGTGAGCAGTTCTTC	CSVTDRLDGEQFF
TRBJ2-7	-	TRBV6-7	-	TGTGCCCGCCAGCTAACCCTCGTCTACGAACAGTACTTC	CARQLTLVYEQYF
TRBJ2-3	-	TRBV11-2	-	TGTGCCATCATCTTAGATAGGGTCACAGATACGCAGTATTTT	CAIILDRVTDTQYF
TRBJ2-1	-	TRBV20-1	-	TGCAGTGCTAGAGTTCGGAGAGGGGACTCTAATCACAATGAGCAGTTCTTC	CSARVRRGDSNHNEQFF
TRBJ1-1	TRBD1	TRBV12-3/TRBV12-4	once	TGTGTCAGCAGTTGGACAGGGTTCAACACTGAAGCTTTCTTT	CVSSWTGFNTEAFF
TRBJ1-2	TRBD1	TRBV11-2	-	TGTACCAGCAGAATACAAGGGGGCATTCGAGGCTACGCCTTC	CTSRIQGGIRGYAF
TRBJ2-3	-	TRBV11-2	-	TGTGCCAGCAGCTTAGTGGGGGGGTGTGGGGGCAATCAGACAGATACGCAGTATTTT	CASSLVGGCGGNQTDTQYF
TRBJ2-1	TRBD1	TRBV11-3	once	TGTGCCAGCAGCCCCCGGGACAGGGGCCATGAACAGCTCTTC	CASSPRDRGHEQLF